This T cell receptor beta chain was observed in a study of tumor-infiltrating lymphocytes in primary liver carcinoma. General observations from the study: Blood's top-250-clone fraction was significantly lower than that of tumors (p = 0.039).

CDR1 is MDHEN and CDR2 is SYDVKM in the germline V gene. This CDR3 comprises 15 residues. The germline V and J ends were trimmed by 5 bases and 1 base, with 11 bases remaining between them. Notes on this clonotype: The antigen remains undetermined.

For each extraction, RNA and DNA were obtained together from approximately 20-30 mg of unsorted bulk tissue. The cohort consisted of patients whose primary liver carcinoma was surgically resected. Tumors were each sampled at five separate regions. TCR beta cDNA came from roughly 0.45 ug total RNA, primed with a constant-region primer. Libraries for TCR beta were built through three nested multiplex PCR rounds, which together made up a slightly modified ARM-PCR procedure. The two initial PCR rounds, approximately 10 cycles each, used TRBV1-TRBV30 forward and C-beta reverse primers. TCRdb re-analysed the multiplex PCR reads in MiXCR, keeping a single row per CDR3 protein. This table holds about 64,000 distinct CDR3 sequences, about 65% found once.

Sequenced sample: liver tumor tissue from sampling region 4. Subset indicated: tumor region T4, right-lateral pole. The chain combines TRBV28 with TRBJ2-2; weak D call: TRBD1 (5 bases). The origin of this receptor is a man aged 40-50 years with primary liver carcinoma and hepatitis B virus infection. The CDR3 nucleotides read TGTGCCAGCAGTCGAATGACAGAGAACACCGGGGAGCTGTTTTTT. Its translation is CASSRMTENTGELFF.